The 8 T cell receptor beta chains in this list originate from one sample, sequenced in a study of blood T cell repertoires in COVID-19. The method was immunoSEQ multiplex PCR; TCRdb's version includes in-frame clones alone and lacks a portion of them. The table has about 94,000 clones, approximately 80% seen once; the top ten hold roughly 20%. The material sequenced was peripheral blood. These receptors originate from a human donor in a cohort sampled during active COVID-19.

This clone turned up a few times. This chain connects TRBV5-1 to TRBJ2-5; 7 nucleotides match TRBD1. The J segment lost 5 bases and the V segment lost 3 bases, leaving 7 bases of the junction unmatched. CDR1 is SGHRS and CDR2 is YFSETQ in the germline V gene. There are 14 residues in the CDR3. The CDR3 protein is CASSSGTAVETQYF. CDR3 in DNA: TGCGCCAGCAGCTCCGGGACAGCCGTGGAGACCCAGTACTTC.

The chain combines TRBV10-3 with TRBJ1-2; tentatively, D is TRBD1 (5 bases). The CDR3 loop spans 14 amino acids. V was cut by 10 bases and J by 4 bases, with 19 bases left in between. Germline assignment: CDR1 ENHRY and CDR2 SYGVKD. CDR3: CASTGVGRVYGYTF. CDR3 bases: TGTGCCAGCACGGGGGTGGGAAGGGTCTATGGCTACACCTTC.

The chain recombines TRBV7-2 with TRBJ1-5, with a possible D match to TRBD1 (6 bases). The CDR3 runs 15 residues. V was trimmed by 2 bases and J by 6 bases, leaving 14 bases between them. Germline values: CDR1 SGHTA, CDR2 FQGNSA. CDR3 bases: TGTGCCAGCAGCTTACTCCAGGGGCGGAGTCAGCCCCAGCATTTT. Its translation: CASSLLQGRSQPQHF.

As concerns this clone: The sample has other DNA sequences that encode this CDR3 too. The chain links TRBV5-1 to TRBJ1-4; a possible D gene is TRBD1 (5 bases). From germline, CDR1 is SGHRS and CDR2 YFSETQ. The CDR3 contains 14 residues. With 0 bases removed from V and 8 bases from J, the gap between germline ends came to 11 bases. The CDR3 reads CASSLGQGSEKLFF. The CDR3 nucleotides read TGCGCCAGCAGCTTGGGGCAGGGAAGCGAAAAACTGTTTTTT. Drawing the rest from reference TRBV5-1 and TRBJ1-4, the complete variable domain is KAGVTQTPRYLIKTRGQQVTLSCSPISGHRSVSWYQQTPGQGLQFLFEYFSETQRNKGNFPGRFSGRQFSNSRSEMNVSTLELGDSALYLCASSLGQGSEKLFFGSGTQLSVL.

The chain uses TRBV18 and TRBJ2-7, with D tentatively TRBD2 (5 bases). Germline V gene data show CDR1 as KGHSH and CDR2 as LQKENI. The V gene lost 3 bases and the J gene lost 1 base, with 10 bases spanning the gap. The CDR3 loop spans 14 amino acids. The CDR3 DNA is TGTGCCAGCTCACCCCCACTAGTTTCCTACGAGCAGTACTTC. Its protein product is CASSPPLVSYEQYF. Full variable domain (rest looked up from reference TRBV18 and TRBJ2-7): NAGVMQNPRHLVRRRGQEARLRCSPMKGHSHVYWYRQLPEEGLKFMVYLQKENIIDESGMPKERFSAEFPKEGPSILRIQQVVRGDSAAYFCASSPPLVSYEQYFGPGTRLTVT.

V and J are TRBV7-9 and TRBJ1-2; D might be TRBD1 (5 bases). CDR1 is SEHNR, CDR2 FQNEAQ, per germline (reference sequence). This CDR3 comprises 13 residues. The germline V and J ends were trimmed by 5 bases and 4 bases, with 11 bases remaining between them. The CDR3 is CASSHDSLYGYTF. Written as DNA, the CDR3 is TGTGCCAGCAGCCATGACAGCCTCTATGGCTACACCTTC.

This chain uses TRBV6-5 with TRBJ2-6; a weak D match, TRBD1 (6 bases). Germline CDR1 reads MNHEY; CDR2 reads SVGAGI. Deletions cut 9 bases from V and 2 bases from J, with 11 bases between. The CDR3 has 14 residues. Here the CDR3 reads CASSQGPGANVLTF. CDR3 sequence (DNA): TGTGCCAGTTCACAGGGCCCTGGGGCCAACGTCCTGACTTTC.

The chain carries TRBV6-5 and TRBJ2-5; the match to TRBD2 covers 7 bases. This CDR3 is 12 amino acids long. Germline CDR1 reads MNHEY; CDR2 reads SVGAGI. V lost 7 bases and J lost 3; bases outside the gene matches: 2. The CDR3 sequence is CASTSGEETQYF. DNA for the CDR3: TGTGCCAGCACTAGCGGTGAAGAGACCCAGTACTTC.